The 29 T cell receptor beta chains reported below all come from one sample, sequenced in a study of CXCR3-negative and CXCR3-positive naive CD8 T cells. Study observations and caveats: TRB CDR3s were more hydrophobic in CXCR3-positive than in CXCR3-negative naive cells.

Their cognate antigens are unknown. The TRB libraries of cDNA were built by UMI-labeled 5' RACE. TCRdb reprocessed the 5' RACE reads, keeping one entry per CDR3 protein, no DNA. Its clone listing holds tens of thousands of distinct CDR3 sequences. Sequencing input: naive CXCR3+ CD8+ T cells from blood. Subset here: CD45RO-CCR7+CD27+CD95- naive CD8+ T cells expressing CXCR3 (TNR3+). The receptors come from a human donor in good health. Some clones in this sample may be carry-over from other donors' samples.

The J gene is TRBJ2-2, the V gene TRBV7-2; TCRdb designates TRBD1, a call that cannot be tested without DNA. Germline CDR1 and CDR2: SGHTA and FQGNSA. The CDR3 is 17 residues long. This CDR3 is CASSLGAGGQGTGELFF.

The genes are TRBV6-2 or TRBV6-3 and TRBJ2-7. The CDR3 runs 13 residues. CDR1 MNHEY and CDR2 SVGEGT come from the germline V gene. CDR3 in amino acids: CASSRFVNYEQYF.

The chain employs TRBV6-5 and TRBJ2-7; TCRdb reports TRBD1, a call that lacks DNA to check it against. The germline gives CDR1 MNHEY, CDR2 SVGAGI. The CDR3 covers 13 residues. The CDR3 loop is CASSTQGSYEQYF.

The chain links TRBV14 to TRBJ2-7; no DNA is available, so the TRBD2 call from TCRdb remains unchecked. The CDR3 runs to 13 residues. Germline CDR1 is SGHDN and CDR2 is FVKESK. This CDR3 reads CASSPRGTYEQYF.

The V and J genes are TRBV20-1 and TRBJ2-2; there is no DNA to check the TCRdb D call of TRBD1. Germline V gene lookup returns CDR1 DFQATT and CDR2 SNEGSKA (reference sequence). The CDR3 spans 16 residues. CDR3: CSATRPGQGIAGELFF.

The chain combines TRBV6-1 with TRBJ1-6; the TCRdb call, TRBD1, lacks DNA for checking. The CDR3 runs to 16 residues. In germline, CDR1 is MNHNS, CDR2 SASEGT. The CDR3 loop reads CASRGWDGEGNSPLHF.

The gene calls are TRBV12-3 or TRBV12-4 and TRBJ2-1; TCRdb reports TRBD2, a call that lacks DNA to check it against. This CDR3 has 16 residues. The CDR3 loop is CASSYTGTSGYNEQFF.

The rearrangement links TRBV12-3 or TRBV12-4 to TRBJ1-6; TCRdb proposes TRBD1, but this gene call is untestable without DNA. The CDR3 is made up of 15 amino acids. CDR3: CASSLHPTRDSPLHF.

This chain links TRBV29-1 with TRBJ1-1. Germline loops: CDR1 SQVTM, CDR2 ANQGSEA. The CDR3 has 12 amino acids. CDR3 region: CSLFDGDTEAFF.

The V call is TRBV7-3, the J call TRBJ2-5; checking the TCRdb D call of TRBD1 is not possible without DNA. Germline V lookup: CDR1 SGHTA, CDR2 FQGTGA. This CDR3 contains 14 residues. CDR3: CASSPTGGGETQYF.

V is TRBV7-3 and J is TRBJ2-3. Per germline, CDR1 SGHTA and CDR2 FQGTGA. The CDR3 is 13 residues long. The CDR3 loop reads CASRPHGTDTQYF.

V is TRBV9 and J is TRBJ2-5; TCRdb reports TRBD1, a call that lacks DNA to check it against. From germline, CDR1 is SGDLS and CDR2 YYNGEE. The CDR3 loop spans 17 amino acids. CDR3 in amino acids: CASSVNSDRGLEETQYF.

The chain employs TRBV29-1 and TRBJ1-2. The germline V gene encodes CDR1 SQVTM and CDR2 ANQGSEA. The CDR3 runs 13 residues. CDR3 protein: CSAVRLLNYGYTF. The full variable domain, with the rest looked up from reference TRBV29-1 and TRBJ1-2, is SAVISQKPSRDICQRGTSLTIQCQVDSQVTMMFWYRQQPGQSLTLIATANQGSEATYESGFVIDKFPISRPNLTFSTLTVSNMSPEDSSIYLCSAVRLLNYGYTFGSGTRLTVV.

The chain combines TRBV27 with TRBJ1-4; lacking DNA, the TRBD1 call made by TCRdb goes unchecked. Germline values: CDR1 MNHEY, CDR2 SMNVEV (reference sequence). The CDR3 consists of 14 residues. CDR3 in amino acids: CASSVTGGWEKLFF.

The chain couples TRBV14 to TRBJ2-3; TCRdb's D call of TRBD1 is untestable without DNA. Per the germline V gene, CDR1 is SGHDN and CDR2 is FVKESK. The CDR3 runs 16 residues. CDR3 in amino acids: CASSRRGTRYTDTQYF.

The V gene is TRBV27, the J gene TRBJ2-5; TCRdb proposes TRBD2, but this gene call is untestable without DNA. The germline V gene has CDR1 MNHEY and CDR2 SMNVEV (reference sequence). The CDR3 length is 15 residues. CDR3: CASSLWGGNQETQYF.

This sequence joins TRBV5-4 and TRBJ2-7; there is no DNA to check the TCRdb D call of TRBD1. CDR3 length: 14 residues. CDR1 is SGHNT and CDR2 is YYREEE in the germline V gene (reference sequence). This CDR3 is CASSLAVGAYEQYF.

CDR3 in amino acids: CSVEEDVLMNTEAFF. This chain uses TRBV29-1 with TRBJ1-1. Germline assignment: CDR1 SQVTM and CDR2 ANQGSEA. The CDR3 length is 15 residues.

The chain has TRBV12-5 and TRBJ2-7; as DNA is missing, the TRBD1 call by TCRdb cannot be tested. The CDR3 consists of 12 residues. Germline V gene lookup returns CDR1 LGHNT and CDR2 FRNRAP. This CDR3 reads CASGLDRYEQYF.

The chain employs TRBV19 and TRBJ2-1; TCRdb calls TRBD1, which cannot be checked without DNA. The CDR3 runs to 17 residues. CDR1 and CDR2 from the germline V gene are LNHDA and SQIVND (reference sequence). Here the CDR3 reads CASSRGTANEFMNEQFF.

The CDR3: CSVVARGTWMHTQYF. The chain recombines TRBV29-1 with TRBJ2-3; TCRdb's assignment of TRBD1 cannot be checked, as there is no DNA. The CDR3 runs 15 residues. Germline assignment: CDR1 SQVTM and CDR2 ANQGSEA.

The chain joins TRBV29-1 to TRBJ2-1; no DNA is available, so the TRBD2 call from TCRdb remains unchecked. CDR3 length equals 13 residues. Germline V CDR1 and CDR2: SQVTM, ANQGSEA. The chain's CDR3 is CSVEGTSYAWEFF.

The rearrangement joins TRBV28 to TRBJ2-2; TCRdb's assignment of TRBD1 cannot be checked, as there is no DNA. The CDR3 totals 19 residues. In germline, CDR1 is MDHEN, CDR2 SYDVKM. The CDR3 here is CASSLAIYTGGFATGELFF.

The CDR3 sequence is CASSWGQGSLYEQYF. The chain uses TRBV5-1 and TRBJ2-7; TCRdb designates TRBD1, a call that cannot be tested without DNA. This CDR3 spans 15 amino acids. Germline CDR1 is SGHRS and CDR2 is YFSETQ.

CDR3 loop: CSARELAGGRPAGTQYF. This chain uses TRBV20-1 with TRBJ2-5; there is no DNA to check the TCRdb D call of TRBD1. The CDR3 is made up of 17 amino acids. From germline, CDR1 is DFQATT and CDR2 SNEGSKA (reference sequence).

The chain recombines TRBV9 with TRBJ1-2. The CDR3 is made up of 16 amino acids. Germline V CDR1 and CDR2: SGDLS, YYNGEE. This CDR3 is CASSGAGRGPIDGYTF.

The chain employs TRBV11-3 and TRBJ2-3; TCRdb indicates TRBD2, and absent DNA this call remains unverified. Per the germline V gene, CDR1 is SGHNT and CDR2 is YENEEA. The CDR3 is 17 amino acids. The CDR3 spells CASSLSLAGAHTDTQYF.

V usage is TRBV5-1 and J usage is TRBJ2-7; TCRdb returns TRBD1, unconfirmable since there is no DNA. The CDR3 covers 14 residues. Germline V gene sequence: CDR1 SGHRS, CDR2 YFSETQ. The CDR3 sequence: CASSLREGPFEQYF.

The chain is built from TRBV7-6 and TRBJ1-1; TCRdb selects TRBD1, and the lack of DNA leaves this call unchecked. This CDR3 spans 13 amino acids. Germline V gives CDR1 SGHVS, CDR2 FNYEAQ. The CDR3 sequence: CASSFRGGTEAFF.